This T cell receptor (beta chain) was sequenced during a study of blood T cell repertoires in COVID-19. Profiling relied on immunoSEQ multiplex PCR, and the TCRdb table lists in-frame clones only, not all of them. The sample has some 100,000 clones; around 85% are singletons. J lost 6 bases, V lost 2 bases, and 5 bases had no gene match. The CDR3 covers 14 residues. Germline V lookup: CDR1 KGHDR, CDR2 SFDVKD. The chain joins TRBV24-1 to TRBJ2-7; 8 bases map to TRBD1. The source material was peripheral blood. The source is a man in his fifties or sixties with acute or convalescent COVID-19. The CDR3 loop is CATSDSGTGGEQYF. For the CDR3, the DNA is TGTGCCACCAGTGATTCGGGGACAGGAGGCGAGCAGTACTTC.